These 23 T cell receptor beta chains share one sample of origin, sequenced in a study of T cell repertoires in cytomegalovirus infection. One entry per CDR3 protein results from TCRdb running MiXCR on the reads. The top ten hold over 11% of the sample, which has 250,000 to 300,000 distinct CDR3 sequences, roughly 26% seen once. Material for sequencing was PBMCs. Source of these receptors: a human donor in good health (CMV status not recorded). Some clones in this sample may be carry-over from other donors' samples.

The V and J genes are TRBV28 and TRBJ2-7; D may be TRBD1 (5 bases). The V gene's germline CDR1 is MDHEN and CDR2 SYDVKM. CDR3 length: 13 amino acids. Trimming pared 7 bases from V and 7 bases from J, leaving 17 bases between. DNA of the CDR3: TGTGCCAGCATGGGCAGGGTGCTAATAGAGCAGTACTTC. Translated: CASMGRVLIEQYF.

The sample holds a few counts of this clonotype. This sequence joins TRBV5-4 and TRBJ1-6, with 8 bases fitting TRBD1. J lost 7 bases, V lost 4 bases, and 13 bases had no gene match. The CDR3 loop spans 17 amino acids. Germline V gives CDR1 SGHNT, CDR2 YYREEE (reference sequence). The CDR3 region has the DNA TGTGCCAGCAGCCTTGATGGACAGGGAGTCCCAAATTCACCCCTCCACTTT. Its translation is CASSLDGQGVPNSPLHF.

This clonotype was detected ten times or more. The chain couples TRBV7-7 to TRBJ2-3; 7 nucleotides match TRBD2. The CDR3 contains 17 residues. V lost 6 bases, J lost 1 base, and 13 bases stayed unmatched. Germline V lookup: CDR1 SSHAT, CDR2 FNYEAQ (reference sequence). The chain's CDR3 is CASSRTLGGSGTDTQYF. The DNA for the CDR3 is TGTGCCAGCAGTCGGACTTTGGGCGGGAGTGGCACAGATACGCAGTATTTT.

This chain connects TRBV28 to TRBJ1-2; D is unclear. Germline loops: CDR1 MDHEN, CDR2 SYDVKM. The CDR3 length is 12 residues. CDR3 protein: CGTTSVNYGYTF. CDR3 sequence (DNA): TGTGGAACGACAAGCGTTAACTATGGCTACACCTTC.

Comment on this clonotype: A much larger clone is a single base away; this may be a read error. The chain has TRBV7-2 and TRBJ2-1, with 7 bases lining up with TRBD2. CDR1 is SGHTA and CDR2 is FQGNSA in the germline V gene. The CDR3 contains 15 residues. The CDR3 DNA is TGTGGCAGCAGCTTAATCGCTAGCGGCAACAATGAGCAGTTCTTC. Protein: CGSSLIASGNNEQFF.

The table lists this clonotype with many counts. This chain connects TRBV19 to TRBJ2-2; D unclear. Per the germline V gene, CDR1 is LNHDA and CDR2 is SQIVND (reference sequence). The CDR3 is 13 amino acids. Trimming pared 8 bases from V and 2 bases from J, leaving 9 bases between. The chain's CDR3 is CASGSFNTGELFF. DNA of the CDR3: TGTGCCAGTGGCAGCTTCAACACCGGGGAGCTGTTTTTT.

This clonotype has more than one count but fewer than ten. The chain joins TRBV9 to TRBJ2-1, with D perhaps matching TRBD2 (5 bases). CDR1 SGDLS and CDR2 YYNGEE come from the germline V gene. This CDR3 is built from 13 residues. Trimming pared 6 bases from V and 9 bases from J, leaving 16 bases between. For the CDR3, the DNA is TGTGCCAGCAACATCGGGGATTCTGGTGAGCAGTTCTTC. It is translated as CASNIGDSGEQFF. Based on the CDR3 plus reference TRBV9 and TRBJ2-1, the full variable domain is DSGVTQTPKHLITATGQRVTLRCSPRSGDLSVYWYQQSLDQGLQFLIQYYNGEERAKGNILERFSAQQFPDLHSELNLSSLELGDSALYFCASNIGDSGEQFFGPGTRLTVL.

The chain couples TRBV25-1 to TRBJ1-4, with a tentative D call TRBD1 (5 bases). The CDR3 totals 14 residues. CDR1 is MGHDK, CDR2 SYGVNS, per germline. The V gene lost 4 bases and the J gene lost 0 bases, with 6 bases spanning the gap. CDR3 in DNA: TGTGCCAGCAGTGCGACAGCAACTAATGAAAAACTGTTTTTT. As protein: CASSATATNEKLFF.

This clonotype occurred many times. The chain joins TRBV4-1 to TRBJ1-1; 9 bases agree with TRBD1. This CDR3 spans 15 amino acids. From germline, CDR1 is MGHRA and CDR2 YSYEKL. The ends lost 3 bases at V and 1 base at J; junction bases unmatched: 3. CDR3 DNA sequence: TGCGCCAGCAGCCAGCCGACAGGGGGGAACACTGAAGCTTTCTTT. This codes for CASSQPTGGNTEAFF.

This clonotype was seen a handful of times. The chain recombines TRBV12-3 or TRBV12-4 with TRBJ2-6; D ambiguous. V lost 7 bases to trimming and J lost 2 bases, with 12 bases between them. The CDR3 contains 15 residues. The CDR3 nucleotides read TGTGCCAGCACAAAGAGAAGCCCTGGGGCCAACGTCCTGACTTTC. Protein: CASTKRSPGANVLTF.

This clonotype occurred many times. V is TRBV7-8 and J is TRBJ2-7, with TRBD2 matching over 8 bases. The CDR3 totals 14 residues. The germline V gene encodes CDR1 SGHVS and CDR2 FQNEAQ. V gave up 5 bases and J gave up 3 bases; unmatched junction bases: 6. CDR3 sequence: CASSPRGTSYEQYF. The CDR3 DNA reads as TGTGCCAGCAGCCCCCGGGGGACTAGCTACGAGCAGTACTTC. The full variable domain, its missing parts supplied by reference TRBV7-8 and TRBJ2-7, is GAGVSQSPRYKVAKRGQDVALRCDPISGHVSLFWYQQALGQGPEFLTYFQNEAQLDKSGLPSDRFFAERPEGSVSTLKIQRTQQEDSAVYLCASSPRGTSYEQYFGPGTRLTVT.

The sample holds many counts of this clonotype. DNA of the CDR3: TGCAGCGTTGAAGGGACAGGGGCGGCAAGGCAGGGCTACACCTTC. Protein sequence: CSVEGTGAARQGYTF. This chain uses TRBV29-1 with TRBJ1-2; the match to TRBD1 covers 9 bases. J was trimmed by 8 bases and V by 1 base; bases with no gene match: 11. Germline V CDR1 and CDR2: SQVTM, ANQGSEA. The CDR3 is 15 residues long.

On this clonotype itself: A much larger clone differs from this one at a single base, so this may be a read error. The rearrangement uses TRBV28 and TRBJ1-2, with D tentatively TRBD1 (5 bases). Germline loops: CDR1 MDHEN, CDR2 SYDVKM. Trimming left V 8 bases short and J 14 bases short, with 18 bases between. This CDR3 contains 11 residues. For the CDR3, the DNA is TGTGCCAGCCTGGACAACTCCCTCTTAACCTTC. Its translation: CASLDNSLLTF.

This clonotype was picked up many times. V is TRBV11-3 and J is TRBJ1-1; TRBD1 matches at 7 bases. The junction had 5 bases not matched to a gene; V was cut back by 3 bases and J by 7 bases. The CDR3 has 13 amino acids. Germline lookup yields CDR1 SGHNT and CDR2 YENEEA. The CDR3 DNA sequence: TGTGCCAGCAGCTTGGGACAGCAATATGAAGCTTTCTTT. This translates into CASSLGQQYEAFF.

This clonotype has a count of ten or more. This rearrangement joins TRBV4-3 to TRBJ2-5; weak D call: TRBD2 (6 bases). The CDR3 runs 14 residues. Germline assignment: CDR1 LGHNA and CDR2 YSLEER. Trimming took off 1 base at V and 5 bases at J, with 11 bases between the two ends. CDR3 loop: CASSQVWGDETQYF. The CDR3 region has the DNA TGCGCCAGCAGCCAAGTATGGGGGGATGAGACCCAGTACTTC.

The chain links TRBV3-1 to TRBJ1-2; 7 bases fit TRBD1. V dropped 1 base and J dropped 6; count of bases not matched to a gene: 11. This CDR3 is built from 16 residues. Per germline, CDR1 LGHDT and CDR2 YNNKEL (reference sequence). The chain's CDR3 is CASSQVSGQTVNGYTF. The CDR3 DNA reads TGTGCCAGCAGCCAAGTTTCGGGACAGACTGTGAATGGCTACACCTTC.

A remark on this clonotype: This may be a read error, as it is one base from a much larger clone. This chain connects TRBV28 to TRBJ2-7, with TRBD2 matching over 8 bases. Germline CDR1 reads MDHEN; CDR2 reads SYDVKM. V was clipped by 8 bases and J by 4 bases; unmatched bases: 13. This CDR3 contains 15 residues. The CDR3 region is CASGPAGTRQYEQYF. DNA of the CDR3: TGTGCCAGCGGACCCGCCGGGACTAGGCAATACGAGCAGTACTTC.

The chain is built from TRBV28 and TRBJ2-2; 7 nucleotides line up with TRBD1. V lost 8 bases, J lost 8 bases, and 8 bases stayed unmatched. This CDR3 region has 13 residues. In germline, CDR1 is MDHEN, CDR2 SYDVKM. CDR3 bases: TGTGCCAGCGGCCGGGACAGAGGGGGGGAGCTGTTTTTT. Translation: CASGRDRGGELFF.

This clonotype came up once. V usage is TRBV11-2 and J usage is TRBJ2-7, with D uncertain. The CDR3 runs to 14 residues. Trimming took 1 base from V and 3 from J, leaving 10 bases between them. CDR1 is SGHAT and CDR2 is FQNNGV in the germline V gene. The CDR3 is CASSLGHTGYEQYF. Written as DNA, the CDR3 is TGTGCCAGCAGCTTAGGTCACACCGGCTACGAGCAGTACTTC. The variable domain in full, completed from reference TRBV11-2 and TRBJ2-7, reads EAGVAQSPRYKIIEKRQSVAFWCNPISGHATLYWYQQILGQGPKLLIQFQNNGVVDDSQLPKDRFSAERLKGVDSTLKIQPAKLEDSAVYLCASSLGHTGYEQYFGPGTRLTVT.

In its sample, this clonotype was seen many times. V and J are TRBV7-2 and TRBJ2-2; tentative D call: TRBD1 (6 bases). The germline V gene encodes CDR1 SGHTA and CDR2 FQGNSA. The CDR3 extends over 16 amino acids. The ends were cut back, 1 base at V and 3 bases at J, with 12 bases in the middle. In DNA, the CDR3 is TGTGCCAGCAGCTTAGGAGGGGGTTATCACACCGGGGAGCTGTTTTTT. Protein: CASSLGGGYHTGELFF.

This clonotype was picked up a small number of times. The V call is TRBV15, the J call TRBJ1-5; D is unresolved. The CDR3 spans 16 residues. Germline lookup yields CDR1 LNHNV and CDR2 YYDKDF (reference sequence). V gave up 1 base and J gave up 0 bases, with 10 bases separating them. CDR3 DNA: TGTGCCACCAGCAGAGGAAGATCCTATAGCAATCAGCCCCAGCATTTT. Translation: CATSRGRSYSNQPQHF. The complete variable domain, with remaining parts taken from reference TRBV15 and TRBJ1-5, reads DAMVIQNPRYQVTQFGKPVTLSCSQTLNHNVMYWYQQKSSQAPKLLFHYYDKDFNNEADTPDNFQSRRPNTSFCFLDIRSPGLGDTAMYLCATSRGRSYSNQPQHFGDGTRLSIL.

This clonotype was recorded a few times. The chain joins TRBV7-9 to TRBJ1-2; D gene unclear. The CDR3 length is 14 residues. Trimming pared 5 bases from V and 4 bases from J, leaving 14 bases between. Germline CDR1 is SEHNR and CDR2 is FQNEAQ (reference sequence). The CDR3 DNA reads as TGTGCCAGCAGCCTCACCCCCCCCTCCTATGGCTACACCTTC. Encoded protein: CASSLTPPSYGYTF.

This clonotype was counted ten times or more. J is TRBJ2-7 and V is TRBV12-3 or TRBV12-4; D may be TRBD1 (5 bases). V was trimmed by 2 bases and J by 5 bases, leaving 16 bases between them. The CDR3 contains 15 residues. Here the CDR3 reads CASSLRGVGQNEQYF. CDR3 nucleotide sequence: TGTGCCAGCAGTTTAAGGGGTGTTGGTCAAAACGAGCAGTACTTC.